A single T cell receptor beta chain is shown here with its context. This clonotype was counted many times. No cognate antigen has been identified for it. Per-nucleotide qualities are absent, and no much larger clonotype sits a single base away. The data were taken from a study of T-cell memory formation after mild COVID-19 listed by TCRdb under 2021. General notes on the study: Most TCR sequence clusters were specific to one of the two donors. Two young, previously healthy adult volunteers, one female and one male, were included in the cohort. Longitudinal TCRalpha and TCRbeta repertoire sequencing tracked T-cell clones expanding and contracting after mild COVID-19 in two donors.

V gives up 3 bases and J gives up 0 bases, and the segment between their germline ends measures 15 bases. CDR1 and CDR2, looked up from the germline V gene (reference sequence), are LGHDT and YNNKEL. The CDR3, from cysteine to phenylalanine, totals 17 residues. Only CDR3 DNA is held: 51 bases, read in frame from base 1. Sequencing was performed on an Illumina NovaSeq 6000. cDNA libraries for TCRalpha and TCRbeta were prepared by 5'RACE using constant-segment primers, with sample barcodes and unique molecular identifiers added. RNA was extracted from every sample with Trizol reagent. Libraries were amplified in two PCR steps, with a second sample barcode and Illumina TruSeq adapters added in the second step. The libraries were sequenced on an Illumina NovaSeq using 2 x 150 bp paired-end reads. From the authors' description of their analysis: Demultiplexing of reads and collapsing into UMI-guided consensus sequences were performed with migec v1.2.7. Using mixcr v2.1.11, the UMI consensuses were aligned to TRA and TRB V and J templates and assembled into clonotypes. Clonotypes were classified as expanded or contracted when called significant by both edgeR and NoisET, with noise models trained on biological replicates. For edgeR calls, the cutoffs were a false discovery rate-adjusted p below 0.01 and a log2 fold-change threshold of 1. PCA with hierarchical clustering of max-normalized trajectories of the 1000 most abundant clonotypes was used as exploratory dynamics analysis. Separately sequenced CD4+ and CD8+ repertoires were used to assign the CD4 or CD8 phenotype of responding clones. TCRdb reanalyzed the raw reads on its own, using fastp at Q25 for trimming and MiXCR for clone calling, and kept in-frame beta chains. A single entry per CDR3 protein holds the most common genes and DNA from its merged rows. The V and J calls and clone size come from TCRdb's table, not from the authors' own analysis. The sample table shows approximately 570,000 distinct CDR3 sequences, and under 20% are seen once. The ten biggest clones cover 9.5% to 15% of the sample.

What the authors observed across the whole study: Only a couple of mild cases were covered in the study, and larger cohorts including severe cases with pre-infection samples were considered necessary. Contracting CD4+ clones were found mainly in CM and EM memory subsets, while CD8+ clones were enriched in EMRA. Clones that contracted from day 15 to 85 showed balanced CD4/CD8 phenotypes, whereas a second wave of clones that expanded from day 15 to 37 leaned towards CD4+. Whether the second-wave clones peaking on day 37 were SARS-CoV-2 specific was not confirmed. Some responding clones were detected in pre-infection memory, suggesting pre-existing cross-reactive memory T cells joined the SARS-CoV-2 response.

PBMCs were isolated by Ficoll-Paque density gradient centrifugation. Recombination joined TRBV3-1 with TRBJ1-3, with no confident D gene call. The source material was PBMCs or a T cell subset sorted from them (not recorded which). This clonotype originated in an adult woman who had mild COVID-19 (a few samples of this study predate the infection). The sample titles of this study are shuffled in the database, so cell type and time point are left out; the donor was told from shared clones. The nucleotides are TGTGCCAGCAGCCACGATGCCACAGCAGCCTCTGGAAACACCATATATTTT. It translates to CASSHDATAASGNTIYF.